These 20 T cell receptor beta chains originate from one sample sequenced in a study of PD-1 blockade in mismatch repair-deficient tumors. TCRdb's copy holds only in-frame clones and misses some; the assay was immunoSEQ multiplex PCR. The repertoire holds over 60,000 clones, with approximately 90% as singletons. The sample was peripheral blood, taken 52 weeks after starting pembrolizumab. These receptors were collected from an adult with mismatch repair-deficient cancer.

The genes are TRBV4-3 and TRBJ2-7; 9 nucleotides match TRBD2. There are 16 residues in the CDR3. Germline V CDR1 and CDR2: LGHNA, YSLEER. Trimming cost V 1 base and J 6 bases; bases outside gene matches: 10. The CDR3: CASSQVRTSARLEQYF. DNA of the CDR3: TGCGCCAGCAGCCAAGTCAGGACTAGCGCGCGGCTCGAGCAGTACTTC.

V is TRBV5-4 and J is TRBJ2-7, with 11 bases aligning to TRBD1. The CDR3 consists of 13 residues. With 2 bases clipped from V and 6 bases from J, the junction kept 1 base outside the gene matches. Germline loops: CDR1 SGHNT, CDR2 YYREEE (reference sequence). DNA for the CDR3: TGTGCCAGCAGCTTCGGGACAGGGGGCGAGCAGTACTTC. Its translation is CASSFGTGGEQYF.

The genes are TRBV6-5 and TRBJ2-1; no definite D call. The CDR3 has 14 residues. V was clipped by 8 bases and J by 0 bases, with 11 bases between them. Per germline, CDR1 MNHEY and CDR2 SVGAGI. The CDR3 region has the DNA TGTGCCAGCGGACCTAGGAGCTCCTACAATGAGCAGTTCTTC. Amino acids: CASGPRSSYNEQFF.

This clone turned up a few times. V and J are TRBV19 and TRBJ1-2; maybe TRBD1 (6 bases). V was cut by 3 bases and J by 6 bases, with 17 bases left in between. Germline V CDR1 and CDR2: LNHDA, SQIVND (reference sequence). The CDR3 spans 15 residues. CDR3 protein: CASSIPWGGQHGYTF. The CDR3 DNA reads TGTGCCAGTAGTATTCCGTGGGGCGGACAGCATGGCTACACCTTC.

V is TRBV10-3 and J is TRBJ1-2; 7 bases are shared with TRBD1. J gave up 4 bases and V 4 bases, and 6 bases lay outside the gene matches. The CDR3 loop spans 14 amino acids. CDR1 is ENHRY, CDR2 SYGVKD, per germline. The CDR3 nucleotides are TGTGCCATCAGTGGGGCAGACAGGGCCTATGGCTACACCTTC. This sequence encodes CAISGADRAYGYTF.

The rearrangement links TRBV5-4 to TRBJ2-5; D might be TRBD1 (6 bases). The CDR3 has 14 residues. The V gene's germline CDR1 is SGHNT and CDR2 YYREEE (reference sequence). V lost 0 bases to trimming and J lost 4 bases, with 10 bases between them. CDR3 DNA sequence: TGTGCCAGCAGCTTGGTTGGACAGAGAGAGACCCAGTACTTC. Residues: CASSLVGQRETQYF.

This chain connects TRBV11-2 to TRBJ1-2; 8 bases agree with TRBD1. There are 16 residues in the CDR3. Germline V gene data show CDR1 as SGHAT and CDR2 as FQNNGV. Trimming at V came to 1 base and at J to 5 bases, leaving 9 bases not matched to a gene. This chain's CDR3 is CASSLVGQGAAYGYTF. CDR3 sequence (DNA): TGTGCCAGCAGCTTAGTGGGCCAGGGGGCAGCTTATGGCTACACCTTC.

The chain recombines TRBV30 with TRBJ2-7; tentatively, D is TRBD2 (7 bases). Germline lookup yields CDR1 GTSNPN and CDR2 SVGIG (reference sequence). The V end lost 2 bases, the J end lost 4 bases, and 15 bases lay between the germline ends. The CDR3 length is 14 residues. This CDR3 is CAWSKGGRLYEQYF. CDR3 nucleotides: TGTGCCTGGAGTAAGGGGGGGAGGCTTTACGAGCAGTACTTC.

The chain combines TRBV19 with TRBJ2-5; 7 bases match TRBD2. Per germline, CDR1 LNHDA and CDR2 SQIVND (reference sequence). The CDR3 runs to 13 residues. After removal of 3 bases from V and 5 bases from J, the junction contained 3 bases not matched to a gene. The CDR3 protein is CASSIQLAETQYF. The CDR3 coding sequence is TGTGCCAGTAGTATCCAACTAGCGGAGACCCAGTACTTC.

V gene TRBV27 combines with J gene TRBJ2-1; no definite D call. V lost 7 bases to trimming and J lost 3 bases, with 10 bases between them. This CDR3 spans 13 amino acids. Germline V lookup: CDR1 MNHEY, CDR2 SMNVEV (reference sequence). CDR3 amino acids: CASNLGRYNEQFF. The CDR3 DNA reads as TGTGCCAGCAATCTAGGACGCTACAATGAGCAGTTCTTC.

DNA for the CDR3: TGTGCCAGCAGCTTAGTGGCTAGCGGGTACAATGAGCAGTTCTTC. It encodes CASSLVASGYNEQFF. This chain joins TRBV7-2 and TRBJ2-1; TRBD2 agrees at 8 bases. This CDR3 spans 15 amino acids. CDR1 is SGHTA and CDR2 is FQGNSA in the germline V gene. Unmatched junction bases numbered 3, after V lost 1 base and J lost 4 bases.

CDR3 sequence reads: CASSPGELFF. The DNA of the CDR3 is TGTGCCAGCAGCCCCGGGGAGCTGTTTTTT. The chain is built from TRBV7-9 and TRBJ2-2, with D unclear. The germline V gene has CDR1 SEHNR and CDR2 FQNEAQ (reference sequence). The CDR3 runs to 10 residues. Trimming removed 5 bases from V and 6 bases from J, with 1 base in between.

V usage is TRBV9 and J usage is TRBJ2-3; D possibly corresponds to TRBD1 (5 bases). Trimming stripped 5 bases from V and 1 base from J, with 11 bases between. The germline gives CDR1 SGDLS, CDR2 YYNGEE. The CDR3 sequence is 14 residues long. The CDR3 nucleotides read TGTGCCAGCAGTGGGGCACGGGGCACAGATACGCAGTATTTT. It encodes CASSGARGTDTQYF.

V is TRBV15 and J is TRBJ2-1, with D perhaps matching TRBD2 (5 bases). Germline CDR1 and CDR2: LNHNV and YYDKDF (reference sequence). V lost 1 base to trimming and J lost 3 bases, with 10 bases between them. This CDR3 region has 15 residues. This chain's CDR3 is CATSRAQRVYNEQFF. The CDR3 DNA sequence: TGTGCCACCAGCAGAGCTCAGAGGGTCTACAATGAGCAGTTCTTC.

The chain links TRBV5-8 to TRBJ2-6; D not resolved. The CDR3 spans 17 residues. The germline CDR1 and CDR2 sequences are SGHTS and YDEGEE. The V and J ends lost 0 bases and 0 bases respectively, with 10 bases between them. CDR3 sequence (DNA): TGTGCCAGCAGCTTGGATTTGACAAGCTCTGGGGCCAACGTCCTGACTTTC. This encodes CASSLDLTSSGANVLTF.

The chain employs TRBV4-1 and TRBJ2-2, with unresolved D. This CDR3 comprises 11 residues. The germline gives CDR1 MGHRA, CDR2 YSYEKL. V was cut by 2 bases and J by 5 bases, with 0 bases left in between. Written as DNA, the CDR3 is TGCGCCAGCAGCCAAACCGGGGAGCTGTTTTTT. Residues: CASSQTGELFF.

The chain carries TRBV18 and TRBJ2-5, with D maybe TRBD2 (5 bases). Trimming left V 1 base short and J 4 bases short, with 13 bases between. CDR3 size: 15 residues. Looked up from germline, CDR1 is KGHSH and CDR2 is LQKENI. The CDR3 region is CASSPQSRERETQYF. Here the CDR3 DNA reads TGTGCCAGCTCACCACAATCTAGGGAGCGAGAGACCCAGTACTTC.

The rearrangement uses TRBV14 and TRBJ1-1; D is unclear. The CDR3 totals 13 residues. With 2 bases removed from V and 7 bases from J, the gap between germline ends came to 11 bases. Germline-derived CDR1 and CDR2 are SGHDN and FVKESK. CDR3 in DNA: TGTGCCAGCAGCCAACTCGGTGGGGATGAAGCTTTCTTT. The encoded protein is CASSQLGGDEAFF.

The CDR3 sequence is CASSYAQGELGNEQYF. The CDR3 coding sequence is TGTGCCAGCAGTTACGCACAGGGGGAACTCGGAAACGAGCAGTACTTC. The chain is built from TRBV27 and TRBJ2-7; 8 bases align to TRBD1. The CDR3 extends over 16 amino acids. Germline CDR1 MNHEY, CDR2 SMNVEV (reference sequence). V was clipped by 4 bases and J by 5 bases; unmatched bases: 13.

This clone appeared a single time. The V gene is TRBV10-3, the J gene TRBJ2-1; D is ambiguous. The CDR3 has 12 amino acids. Looked up from germline, CDR1 is ENHRY and CDR2 is SYGVKD. Between the trimmed V and J ends, which lost 3 bases and 7 bases, there was a span of 7 bases. As DNA, the CDR3 is TGTGCCATCAGTGACCGAGGAAATGAGCAGTTCTTC. Translating gives CAISDRGNEQFF.